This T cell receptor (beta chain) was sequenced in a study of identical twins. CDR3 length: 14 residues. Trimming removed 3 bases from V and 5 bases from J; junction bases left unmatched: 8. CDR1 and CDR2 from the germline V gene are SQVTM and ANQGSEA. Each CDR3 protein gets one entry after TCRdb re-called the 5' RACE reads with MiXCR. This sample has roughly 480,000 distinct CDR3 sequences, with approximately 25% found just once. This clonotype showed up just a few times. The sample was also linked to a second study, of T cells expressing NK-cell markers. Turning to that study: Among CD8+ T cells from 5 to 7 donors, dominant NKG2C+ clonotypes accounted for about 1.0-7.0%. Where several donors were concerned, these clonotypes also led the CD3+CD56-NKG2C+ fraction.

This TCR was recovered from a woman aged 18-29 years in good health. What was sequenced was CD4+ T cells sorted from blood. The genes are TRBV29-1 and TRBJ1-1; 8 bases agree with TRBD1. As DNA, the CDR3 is TGCAGCGTTGAGCCAGGGGGCACGGGAACTGAAGCTTTCTTT. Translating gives CSVEPGGTGTEAFF.